One and the same sample provided the 8 T cell receptor beta chains below, sequenced in a study of blood T cell repertoires in COVID-19. The assay was immunoSEQ multiplex PCR, and TCRdb's table has in-frame clones only and misses some. Of 55,000 to 70,000 clones listed, roughly 89% are singletons. The sequencing sample was made of peripheral blood. These receptors originate from a human donor in a cohort sampled during active COVID-19.

V gene TRBV10-3 combines with J gene TRBJ2-7; 9 bases are shared with TRBD1. The CDR3 has 13 residues. Germline assignment: CDR1 ENHRY and CDR2 SYGVKD. V trimming: 11 bases; J trimming: 5 bases; junction bases outside the gene matches: 10. The CDR3 nucleotides read TGTGCCTTAAACCGGGACAGGGATGACGAGCAGTACTTC. This sequence encodes CALNRDRDDEQYF.

The chain couples TRBV7-9 to TRBJ2-7; D is unclear. V was clipped by 5 bases and J by 5 bases, with 7 bases between them. This CDR3 has 11 residues. The germline V gene encodes CDR1 SEHNR and CDR2 FQNEAQ (reference sequence). CDR3: CASSPIHEQYF. CDR3 DNA sequence: TGTGCCAGCAGCCCTATCCACGAGCAGTACTTC.

The gene calls are TRBV11-2 and TRBJ2-3, with a weak D call TRBD1 (6 bases). The V end was cut by 1 base, the J end by 5 bases, with 13 bases between. From germline, CDR1 is SGHAT and CDR2 FQNNGV. The CDR3 runs 15 residues. CDR3 sequence: CASSLGEGGKDTQYF. CDR3 DNA: TGTGCCAGCAGCTTAGGCGAAGGGGGTAAAGATACGCAGTATTTT.

This rearrangement joins TRBV12-5 to TRBJ1-2, with D possibly being TRBD1 (6 bases). In germline, CDR1 is LGHNT, CDR2 FRNRAP. The CDR3 runs 14 residues. Trimming shortened V by 2 bases and J by 8 bases, and 15 bases separated the two germline ends. CDR3 nucleotide sequence: TGTGCTAGTGGTTTGTCCCGCCAGGGGCGCGGCTACACCTTC. Protein product: CASGLSRQGRGYTF.

This clone has only one observation. The chain links TRBV6-5 to TRBJ2-7; D may be TRBD1 (6 bases). V was pared by 5 bases and J by 6 bases, with 11 bases between. CDR3 length equals 12 residues. CDR1 and CDR2 from the germline V gene are MNHEY and SVGAGI. The CDR3: CASSTQGLEQYF. Here the CDR3 DNA reads TGTGCCAGCAGTACGCAGGGGCTCGAGCAGTACTTC.

This clone was recorded only once. The DNA for the CDR3 is TGTGCCAGCAGTGAGCTAGCGGGGGGGCCTAATGAGCAGTTCTTC. Amino acids: CASSELAGGPNEQFF. The chain carries TRBV6-1 and TRBJ2-1, with TRBD2 identical over 12 bases. This CDR3 comprises 15 residues. V dropped 3 bases and J dropped 7; count of bases not matched to a gene: 4. Germline assignment: CDR1 MNHNS and CDR2 SASEGT.

V gene TRBV19 combines with J gene TRBJ2-5, with 7 bases that match TRBD1. Losses at the gene ends were 4 bases for V and 2 bases for J; bases not matched to a gene: 7. Germline loops: CDR1 LNHDA, CDR2 SQIVND (reference sequence). This CDR3 region has 15 residues. The CDR3, as DNA: TGTGCCAGTAGTAGCTCGGGGACAGATCAAGAGACCCAGTACTTC. Amino acids: CASSSSGTDQETQYF.

V usage is TRBV21-1 and J usage is TRBJ1-2. TRBV21-1 is tagged as a pseudogene. This CDR3 comprises 15 residues. The CDR3, as DNA: TGTGCCAGCAGCAAATGGGGGGAGATTAACTATGGCTACACCTTC. Residues: CASSKWGEINYGYTF.